These T cell receptor beta chains were read from a single sample in a study of blood T cells in healthy people across ages. TCRdb itself ran the 5' RACE reads through MiXCR, one entry per CDR3 protein. There are approximately 940,000 distinct CDR3 sequences in the sample; about 48% occur only once, and around an eighth lies in the top ten. The sequenced sample was blood. Source of these receptors: a man aged 25-45 years in good health. The conserved cysteine and the conserved F or W are not part of the CDR3 here. D genes are given only for firm matches. Some rows have no size entry. The others give once, few or many, or a class for an expanded clone.

j_gene | d_gene | abundance | v_gene | CDR3aa
TRBJ2-7 | TRBD1 | few | TRBV6-5 | ASSYSDRAYEQY
TRBJ2-5 | NA | few | TRBV11-2 | ASLKQETQY
TRBJ1-1 | TRBD1 | NA | TRBV5-6 | ASLQGVTNTEAF
TRBJ2-7 | NA | NA | TRBV6-5 | ASGYSSGGFPYEQY
TRBJ2-1 | NA | NA | TRBV20-1 | SAREQGLLDEQF
TRBJ2-5 | NA | NA | TRBV29-1 | SVGMRETQY
TRBJ2-3 | NA | NA | TRBV12-3/TRBV12-4 | ASRLRLRGGGDTQY
TRBJ2-2 | TRBD1 | NA | TRBV7-2 | ASSLFRDRRNTGELF
TRBJ2-5 | NA | NA | TRBV5-1 | ASSLNIRGSRETQY
TRBJ2-5 | TRBD1 | NA | TRBV5-1 | ASSTTPGQGMVETQY
TRBJ2-1 | NA | NA | TRBV12-5 | ASGEGTYNEQF
TRBJ2-3 | NA | NA | TRBV6-2/TRBV6-3 | ASSYSLASGTDTQY
TRBJ2-3 | NA | NA | TRBV28 | ASSFSVRSASTDTQY
TRBJ1-1 | NA | NA | TRBV28 | ASITDLIHEAF
TRBJ2-7 | NA | few | TRBV30 | AWSVGRAEQY
TRBJ2-1 | NA | NA | TRBV7-9 | ASSLDYINEQF
TRBJ1-2 | NA | NA | TRBV7-2 | ASSLTGPSSYT
TRBJ2-2 | NA | NA | TRBV2 | ASSVIGGRTGELF
TRBJ1-1 | NA | NA | TRBV11-3 | ASSLKAVNTEAF
TRBJ2-1 | NA | NA | TRBV2 | ASSEAWTHPYNEQF
TRBJ2-3 | TRBD2 | few | TRBV7-2 | ASSSSSGGAVDTQY
TRBJ1-1 | TRBD1 | NA | TRBV30 | ALETGGSTEAF
TRBJ2-3 | NA | few | TRBV20-1 | SAREGGRFADTQY
TRBJ2-7 | NA | NA | TRBV4-2 | ASSQERSPYEQY
TRBJ1-5 | NA | NA | TRBV12-3/TRBV12-4 | ASSSMGYGNQPQH